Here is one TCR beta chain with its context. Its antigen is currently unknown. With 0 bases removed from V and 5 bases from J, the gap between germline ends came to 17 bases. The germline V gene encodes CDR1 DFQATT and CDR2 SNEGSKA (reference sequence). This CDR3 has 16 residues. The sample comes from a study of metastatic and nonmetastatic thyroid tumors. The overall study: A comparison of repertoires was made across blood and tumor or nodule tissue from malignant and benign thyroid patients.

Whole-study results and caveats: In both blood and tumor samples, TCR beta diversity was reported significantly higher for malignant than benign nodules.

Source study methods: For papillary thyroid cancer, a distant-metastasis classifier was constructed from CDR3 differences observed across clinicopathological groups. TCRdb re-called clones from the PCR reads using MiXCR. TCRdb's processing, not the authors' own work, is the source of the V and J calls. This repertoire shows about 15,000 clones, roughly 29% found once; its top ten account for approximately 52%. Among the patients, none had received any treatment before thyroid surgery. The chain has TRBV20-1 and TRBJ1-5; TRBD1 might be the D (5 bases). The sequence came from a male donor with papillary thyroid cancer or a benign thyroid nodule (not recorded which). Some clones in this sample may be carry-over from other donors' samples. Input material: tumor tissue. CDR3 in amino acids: CSARDWQGARDQPQHF. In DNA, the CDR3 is TGCAGTGCTAGAGATTGGCAGGGCGCGCGTGATCAGCCCCAGCATTTT.